Sequencing of this T cell receptor beta chain was carried out in a study of OX40 agonist ivuxolimab in advanced cancers. The overall study: An agonistic anti-OX40 (CD134) antibody, ivuxolimab, was used to treat the patients. Patients enrolled in dose escalation were diagnosed with hepatocellular carcinoma, melanoma, renal cell or head and neck cancer. Mean age approximately 55 years, range roughly 20 to 85; nearly 85% male.

Data came from immunoSEQ multiplex PCR; TCRdb stores just in-frame clones and leaves some out. The sample lists just under 65,000 clones, approximately 84% seen once, with roughly 9.2% in the top ten. The CDR3 extends over 16 amino acids. Trimming took 1 base from V and 6 from J; bases not matched to a gene: 8. Germline V gene data show CDR1 as SGHRS and CDR2 as YFSETQ. About this clone: Its antigen is as yet unknown.

Study-wide points: Determination of antigen specificity was not performed for the expanded peripheral T cells.

The sequence derives from an adult with an advanced solid tumor such as melanoma, head and neck, liver or kidney cancer. The sequencing here drew on CD4+ or CD8+ T cells sorted from blood, taken in a trial of the OX40 agonist ivuxolimab. The chain has TRBV5-1 and TRBJ2-1; 9 bases are shared with TRBD1. Here the CDR3 DNA reads TGCGCCAGCAGCTTGACAGGGGGCACGTTGGTCAATGAGCAGTTCTTC. It specifies CASSLTGGTLVNEQFF.